This T cell receptor beta chain is drawn from a study of blood T cell repertoires in COVID-19 (dated by TCRdb to 2018 to 2021). Study-level background: Samples covering the acute and convalescent phases of COVID-19 were provided by collaborators in the United States, Italy and Spain. The prospective study material was composed of cDNA or gDNA derived from T cells, B-cell-depleted T cells, or PBMCs. Subjects who had been exposed to COVID-19, were actively infected with it, or had recovered from it provided the deeply sampled blood TCRbeta repertoires that made up the dataset. The repertoires were released in a freely available public database intended as a resource for research on the immune response to SARS-CoV-2. Samples came from the ongoing ImmuneRACE study (first 160 participants) plus 1,254 subjects from 6 global collaborators. Sample metadata almost always included a de-identified subject ID, COVID-19 status, age in years and sex. Where available, HLA class I and class II types were obtained from metadata supplied by the sample provider rather than from assay-based typing.

TCRbeta CDR3 regions were amplified from genomic DNA by means of the immunoSEQ Assay, a bias-controlled multiplex PCR. The original methods were these. Within the assay, amplification of reference gene primers was used to estimate how many nucleated cells each sample contained. Sequence reads were collapsed and filtered to measure the absolute abundance of every unique TCRbeta CDR3 rearrangement. For each sample, productive Simpson clonality was calculated as the square root of Simpson's diversity index across productive rearrangements. TCRdb retrieved this table from immuneACCESS and kept in-frame rearrangements only. Not all clones are present; in checked studies, unresolved V genes account for under half, and no reason is known for the remainder. The D gene and trimming were derived from the DNA, and the V and J assignments and clone size from that table. Across this sample there are fewer than 50,000 clones, with 73% seen only once. Roughly 61% of the sample rests with the top ten.

With regard to this clone: This clone's antigen is unknown. Base qualities are missing; no much larger clone stands one base away.

V is cut by 6 bases and J by 2 bases, and the space between the germline ends is 14 bases. The CDR3 measures 15 amino acids from cysteine to phenylalanine. Solely the CDR3 DNA is kept, with 45 bases framed from the first base. According to the germline V gene, CDR1 reads MDHEN and CDR2 reads SYDVKM. Whole blood was collected in K2EDTA tubes by collaborating institutions according to the institutions' own protocols. For TCRbeta analysis, collaborator samples were shipped as frozen whole blood, as isolated PBMCs, or as DNA extracted from either sample type. General study outcomes and caveats: Clinical and demographic metadata were provided uncurated, with the amount varying by source and participant.

This sequence originates from a man at least 80 years old with acute or convalescent COVID-19. Sequenced material: peripheral blood. The receptor chain draws on TRBV28 and TRBJ1-5; the D gene lacks a confident call. The CDR3 reads as follows: CASRGEAWGNQPQHF. The nucleotides read TGTGCCAGCAGGGGAGAGGCATGGGGCAATCAGCCCCAGCATTTT. Joined to the reference TRBV28 and TRBJ1-5 proteins, this CDR3 gives the full variable domain: DVKVTQSSRYLVKRTGEKVFLECVQDMDHENMFWYRQDPGLGLRLIYFSYDVKMKEKGDIPEGYSVSREKKERFSLILESASTNQTSMYLCASRGEAWGNQPQHFGDGTRLSIL.